The rows below give T cell receptor beta chains drawn from one sample of a study of CD8+CD57+ T cells in acquired aplastic anemia. TCRdb itself ran the reads through MiXCR, one entry per CDR3 protein. Of 89,000 or so distinct CDR3 sequences listed, 55% to 75% are singletons. The sequencing input was sorted CD4+, CD8+, or CD8+CD57+ T cells (not recorded which) from PBMCs. Receptors originate from a human donor with aplastic anemia. CDR3s include the opening cysteine and the closing phenylalanine or tryptophan. Each record gives: V gene, J gene, D gene, CDR3 length, clone size, CDR3 protein. The D gene is left open where the match is weak. The size field is filled for only some rows; it gives once, few, many or a size class.

>TRBV15|TRBJ2-1|-|18|-
CATSRDPFGLSSYNEQFF
>TRBV6-4|TRBJ1-6|-|14|-
CASSQQVPGSPLHF
>TRBV7-6|TRBJ2-5|-|13|few
CASSSLAQETQYF
>TRBV7-9|TRBJ2-5|-|13|-
CASSPTSQETQYF
>TRBV24-1|TRBJ2-7|-|11|-
CATSGLGEQYF
>TRBV4-1|TRBJ1-1|-|18|-
CASSQGGGRGPMSTEAFF
>TRBV12-3/TRBV12-4|TRBJ2-2|TRBD1|14|-
CASSLTQGAGELFF
>TRBV2|TRBJ1-1|-|13|-
CASSADRNTEAFF
>TRBV20-1|TRBJ1-1|-|13|-
CSAFSQANTEAFF
>TRBV20-1|TRBJ1-5|-|15|-
CSASVGQRDNQPQHF
>TRBV15|TRBJ2-7|TRBD1|16|once
CATSRSWGQGVYEQYF
>TRBV24-1|TRBJ2-3|TRBD1|16|-
CATSDGDRSRTDTQYF
>TRBV20-1|TRBJ2-3|-|11|-
CSAREGDTQYF
>TRBV11-2|TRBJ2-1|-|14|-
CASSPPGGYNEQFF
>TRBV11-1|TRBJ2-3|TRBD2|15|-
CASSLSSGVSDTQYF
>TRBV25-1|TRBJ1-1|-|14|once
CACKKGPTNTEAFF
>TRBV15|TRBJ1-3|TRBD1|20|once
CATSRAKTGNVRLAGNTIYF
>TRBV20-1|TRBJ2-3|-|16|once
CSAPSRRVEPTDTQYF
>TRBV24-1|TRBJ1-2|TRBD1|17|few
CATSGRQGTKSDYGYTF
>TRBV5-4|TRBJ1-2|TRBD1|13|-
CASSEDGTGEYTF
>TRBV20-1|TRBJ1-6|-|13|-
CSATDSTNSPLHF
>TRBV2|TRBJ2-4|TRBD2|15|-
CASTRTSGGRNIQYF
>TRBV24-1|TRBJ2-3|-|13|-
CATSDPPIDTQYF
>TRBV10-3|TRBJ2-3|TRBD2|16|-
CASSPIGTSGTDTQYF
>TRBV2|TRBJ1-2|TRBD1|14|-
CASSNSGQGMSYTF
>TRBV6-1|TRBJ1-5|-|13|once
CAIRDGSGQPQHF
>TRBV2|TRBJ1-6|TRBD1|15|-
CASSVTGGRDSPLHF
>TRBV12-3/TRBV12-4|TRBJ2-7|TRBD1|13|-
CASSLTGDGEQYF
>TRBV6-1|TRBJ1-1|-|13|once
CASSALRVTEAFF
>TRBV7-9|TRBJ2-7|-|15|once
CASSLAASYSYEQYF
>TRBV19|TRBJ1-2|TRBD1|12|few
CASSGTGYGYTF
>TRBV20-1|TRBJ1-1|-|13|-
CSASRDGNTEAFF
>TRBV7-7|TRBJ1-1|TRBD1|16|-
CASSTHRGRKATEAFF
>TRBV19|TRBJ1-5|-|14|-
CASTREYYNQPQHF
>TRBV20-1|TRBJ2-3|-|13|-
CSASLGPTDTQYF
>TRBV9|TRBJ1-3|TRBD1|17|-
CASSEGGGGATGNTIYF
>TRBV7-9|TRBJ1-1|-|15|-
CASSLAPGAYTEAFF
>TRBV7-8|TRBJ2-7|TRBD1|14|-
CASSSTGGSYEQYF
>TRBV7-9|TRBJ2-7|-|15|-
CASSSAPGYSYEQYF
>TRBV25-1|TRBJ2-6|TRBD1|17|-
CASSKTGGGTGANVLTF
>TRBV24-1|TRBJ1-1|-|13|-
CATSDLGTRRAFF